What follows are 14 T cell receptor beta chains derived from one specimen sequenced in a study of a mutant IDH1 vaccine in newly diagnosed glioma. For these TCRs, the target antigens are not known. Only in-frame clones appear in the TCRdb table, and some are missing; sequencing was by immunoSEQ multiplex PCR. Found here are approximately 56,000 clones, 65% of them singletons; the top ten hold about 5%. As to time point: week 47, end of study. Doses comprised 300 ug of mutant IDH1 20-mer peptide each, plus topical imiquimod. The specimen comprised peripheral blood mononuclear cells (PBMCs), sampled from a glioma patient whose treatment included an IDH1 peptide vaccine. These TCRs come from a man aged 40-49 years with glioma. Some clones in this sample may be carry-over from other donors' samples.

The CDR3 DNA is TGCGCCAGCAGCTTGCGTGGGACAGGGGACACCGGGGAGCTGTTTTTT. Protein sequence: CASSLRGTGDTGELFF. The rearrangement links TRBV5-1 to TRBJ2-2, with TRBD1 matching over 10 bases. The CDR3 sequence is 16 residues long. V lost 1 base, J lost 3 bases, and 3 bases stayed unmatched. CDR1 and CDR2 from the germline V gene are SGHRS and YFSETQ.

In this sample, this clone turned up a few times. The chain couples TRBV6-5 to TRBJ1-2, with D possibly TRBD1 on 5 matching bases. The CDR3 sequence is 13 residues long. The V gene lost 2 bases and the J gene lost 2 bases, with 6 bases spanning the gap. CDR1 is MNHEY and CDR2 is SVGAGI in the germline V gene. The CDR3 nucleotides read TGTGCCAGCAGTTACGCAGGGAACTATGGCTACACCTTC. This gives the protein CASSYAGNYGYTF.

This clone turned up a few times. The chain has TRBV7-2 and TRBJ1-5; 9 nucleotides agree with TRBD1. Trimming cost V 10 bases and J 5 bases; bases outside gene matches: 6. Germline values: CDR1 SGHTA, CDR2 FQGNSA. This CDR3 spans 13 amino acids. This CDR3 is CATGTGPDQPQHF. The CDR3 DNA reads TGTGCCACAGGGACAGGGCCCGATCAGCCCCAGCATTTT.

V gene TRBV9 combines with J gene TRBJ2-3, with D tentatively TRBD2 (6 bases). CDR1 SGDLS and CDR2 YYNGEE come from the germline V gene. The CDR3 contains 13 residues. V dropped 4 bases and J dropped 6 bases, with 12 bases sitting between them. The CDR3 region is CASSILARDTQYF. The CDR3 nucleotides are TGTGCCAGCAGCATACTAGCAAGGGATACGCAGTATTTT.

The chain has TRBV4-1 and TRBJ2-2; 9 bases are shared with TRBD1. V shed 0 bases, J shed 6 bases, and the junction held 8 bases outside the gene matches. This CDR3 is 17 amino acids long. Germline V gene sequence: CDR1 MGHRA, CDR2 YSYEKL. The CDR3 DNA reads TGCGCCAGCAGCCAAGAATCTGGGACAGGGAGGTCCGGGGAGCTGTTTTTT. It yields the protein CASSQESGTGRSGELFF.

This chain links TRBV2 with TRBJ1-1, with TRBD1 matching 11 bases. The CDR3 is made up of 15 amino acids. V shed 6 bases and J 4 bases; nucleotides not matched to a gene: 7. Germline V lookup: CDR1 SNHLY, CDR2 FYNNEI. The CDR3, as DNA: TGTGCCAGCAGCCTTCGGGACAGGGGGTTCACTGAAGCTTTCTTT. Residues: CASSLRDRGFTEAFF. Together with reference TRBV2 and TRBJ1-1, the CDR3 gives the full variable domain: EPEVTQTPSHQVTQMGQEVILRCVPISNHLYFYWYRQILGQKVEFLVSFYNNEISEKSEIFDDQFSVERPDGSNFTLKIRSTKLEDSAMYFCASSLRDRGFTEAFFGQGTRLTVV.

This clone was counted between two and nine times. This sequence joins TRBV29-1 and TRBJ2-2; 7 bases agree with TRBD1. J lost 4 bases, V lost 6 bases, and 2 bases had no gene match. From germline, CDR1 is SQVTM and CDR2 ANQGSEA. There are 12 residues in the CDR3. The CDR3 loop reads CSVTGSTGELFF. The CDR3 nucleotides read TGCAGCGTGACAGGGTCCACCGGGGAGCTGTTTTTT.

The chain combines TRBV19 with TRBJ1-4, with D uncertain. CDR3 length: 12 amino acids. CDR1 LNHDA and CDR2 SQIVND come from the germline V gene (reference sequence). Trimming took 9 bases from V and 2 from J, leaving 7 bases between them. CDR3 loop: CASGFTNEKLFF. The CDR3 bases are TGTGCCAGCGGGTTCACTAATGAAAAACTGTTTTTT.

The chain couples TRBV19 to TRBJ2-3; TRBD2 agrees at 7 bases. Losses at the gene ends were 1 base for V and 14 bases for J; bases not matched to a gene: 9. CDR3 length: 13 amino acids. The germline CDR1 and CDR2 sequences are LNHDA and SQIVND (reference sequence). The CDR3 here is CASSIGRAGEVYF. The CDR3 DNA is TGTGCCAGTAGTATAGGGCGGGCGGGGGAGGTGTATTTT.

This chain links TRBV9 with TRBJ1-2, with unresolved D. V gave up 0 bases and J gave up 2 bases, with 8 bases separating them. Germline CDR1 and CDR2: SGDLS and YYNGEE. The CDR3 runs to 14 residues. CDR3 DNA sequence: TGTGCCAGCAGCGTAGGTGTGGCCAACTATGGCTACACCTTC. It specifies CASSVGVANYGYTF.

This clone was observed a handful of times. The chain recombines TRBV19 with TRBJ1-4; 10 positions match TRBD1. V dropped 9 bases and J dropped 15; count of bases not matched to a gene: 13. Germline CDR1 reads LNHDA; CDR2 reads SQIVND (reference sequence). This CDR3 has 13 residues. The CDR3 coding sequence is TGTGCCAGCGGAGACAGGGGGCGTTCTGTCTTGTTTTTT. Its protein is CASGDRGRSVLFF.

This clone is a singleton in its sample. The chain links TRBV29-1 to TRBJ1-2; 7 bases fit TRBD1. Per germline, CDR1 SQVTM and CDR2 ANQGSEA. The CDR3 has 14 amino acids. Trimming removed 6 bases from V and 4 bases from J; junction bases left unmatched: 11. In DNA form, the CDR3 reads TGCAGCGTCCCGCAGGGGGTTATGGGCTATGGCTACACCTTC. Translating it yields CSVPQGVMGYGYTF.

The chain couples TRBV6-5 to TRBJ1-2, with D maybe TRBD1 (5 bases). This CDR3 comprises 13 residues. V was shortened by 5 bases and J by 8 bases, with 15 bases between the two germline ends. Germline V gives CDR1 MNHEY, CDR2 SVGAGI. CDR3 DNA: TGTGCCAGCAGTACCCGCCAGGGTGGGGGCTACACCTTC. This translates into CASSTRQGGGYTF.

V usage is TRBV6-5 and J usage is TRBJ1-2; D is possibly TRBD1 (5 bases). The CDR3 covers 14 residues. In germline, CDR1 is MNHEY, CDR2 SVGAGI. Trimming left V 7 bases short and J 7 bases short, with 19 bases between. The DNA of the CDR3 is TGTGCCAGCACCACTCGGGGGGGGGTTCGTGGCTACACCTTC. Translated, it gives CASTTRGGVRGYTF.